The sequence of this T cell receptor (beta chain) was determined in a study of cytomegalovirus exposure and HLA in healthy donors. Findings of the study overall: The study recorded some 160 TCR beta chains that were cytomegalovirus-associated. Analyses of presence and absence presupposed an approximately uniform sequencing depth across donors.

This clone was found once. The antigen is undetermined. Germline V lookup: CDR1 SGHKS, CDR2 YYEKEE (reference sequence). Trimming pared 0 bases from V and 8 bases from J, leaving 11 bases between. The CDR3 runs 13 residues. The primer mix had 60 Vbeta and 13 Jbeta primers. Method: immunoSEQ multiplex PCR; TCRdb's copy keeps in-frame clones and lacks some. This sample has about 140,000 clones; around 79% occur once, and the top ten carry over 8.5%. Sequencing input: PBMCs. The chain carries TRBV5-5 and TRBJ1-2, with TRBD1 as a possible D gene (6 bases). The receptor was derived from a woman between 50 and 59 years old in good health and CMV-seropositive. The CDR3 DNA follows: TGTGCCAGCAGCTTGGCCTGGACAGTCGGCTACACCTTC. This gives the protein CASSLAWTVGYTF.